The 7 T cell receptor beta chains below come from one sample, sequenced in a study of graft-versus-host responses after intestinal transplantation. Some clones are missing from TCRdb's copy, which holds only in-frame ones; the method was immunoSEQ multiplex PCR. There are under 15,000 clones in the sample; around 83% occur only once, and about 50% lies in the top ten. Sequenced material: PBMCs, taken roughly 19 weeks after transplant. All receptors come from a human patient who received an intestinal transplant, so some T cells may come from the graft donor.

This clone was observed a few times. The chain links TRBV6-4 to TRBJ2-2; D is possibly TRBD2 (5 bases). Germline V gene sequence: CDR1 MRHNA, CDR2 SNTAGT. V was clipped by 2 bases and J by 4 bases, with 5 bases between them. CDR3 size: 13 residues. The CDR3 DNA follows: TGTGCCAGCAGTGACACTAGCACCGGGGAGCTGTTTTTT. Translation: CASSDTSTGELFF.

The gene calls are TRBV19 and TRBJ1-1; D may be TRBD1 (6 bases). CDR3 length: 15 residues. In germline, CDR1 is LNHDA, CDR2 SQIVND (reference sequence). Trimming took 6 bases from V and 1 from J, leaving 15 bases between them. For the CDR3, the DNA is TGTGCCAGTAGCCCCCAGGGGTCCACGAACACTGAAGCTTTCTTT. Encoded protein: CASSPQGSTNTEAFF.

The chain links TRBV27 to TRBJ2-7; D is undetermined. Germline-derived CDR1 and CDR2 are MNHEY and SMNVEV (reference sequence). The CDR3 loop spans 11 amino acids. Trimming removed 5 bases from V and 7 bases from J, with 9 bases in between. CDR3 loop: CASSQGFEQYF. CDR3 bases: TGTGCCAGCAGTCAAGGGTTTGAGCAGTACTTC.

A single count supports this clone. This chain connects TRBV6-6 to TRBJ2-1, with D perhaps given as TRBD1 or TRBD2 (6 bases each). Trimming took 4 bases from V and 0 from J, leaving 10 bases between them. The CDR3 has 15 residues. Germline V gene sequence: CDR1 MNHNY, CDR2 SVGAGI (reference sequence). Written as DNA, the CDR3 is TGTGCCAGCAGTTCACCGGGGGCCTCCTACAATGAGCAGTTCTTC. Amino acids: CASSSPGASYNEQFF.

The chain employs TRBV27 and TRBJ2-2; 8 bases line up with TRBD1. The CDR3 contains 16 residues. V gave up 4 bases and J gave up 5 bases; unmatched junction bases: 9. The V gene's germline CDR1 is MNHEY and CDR2 SMNVEV (reference sequence). The CDR3 bases are TGTGCCAGCAGTTCACCGAGCAGGGGGCGGACCGGGGAGCTGTTTTTT. Translated, it gives CASSSPSRGRTGELFF.

This clone has more than one count but fewer than ten. The V gene is TRBV18, the J gene TRBJ1-2; D may be TRBD1 (5 bases). This CDR3 has 14 amino acids. Trimming removed 2 bases from V and 8 bases from J, with 15 bases in between. Germline values: CDR1 KGHSH, CDR2 LQKENI. CDR3 residues: CASSPEGSSGGYTF. The CDR3 DNA reads TGTGCCAGCTCACCAGAGGGGTCTTCTGGGGGCTACACCTTC.

CDR3 in amino acids: CASSVGSSPYEQYF. CDR3 DNA: TGTGCCAGCAGCGTAGGGTCTAGCCCCTACGAGCAGTACTTC. The chain employs TRBV9 and TRBJ2-7, with a tentative D call TRBD2 (5 bases). Trimming took off 0 bases at V and 2 bases at J, with 9 bases between the two ends. This CDR3 spans 14 amino acids. The germline gives CDR1 SGDLS, CDR2 YYNGEE.